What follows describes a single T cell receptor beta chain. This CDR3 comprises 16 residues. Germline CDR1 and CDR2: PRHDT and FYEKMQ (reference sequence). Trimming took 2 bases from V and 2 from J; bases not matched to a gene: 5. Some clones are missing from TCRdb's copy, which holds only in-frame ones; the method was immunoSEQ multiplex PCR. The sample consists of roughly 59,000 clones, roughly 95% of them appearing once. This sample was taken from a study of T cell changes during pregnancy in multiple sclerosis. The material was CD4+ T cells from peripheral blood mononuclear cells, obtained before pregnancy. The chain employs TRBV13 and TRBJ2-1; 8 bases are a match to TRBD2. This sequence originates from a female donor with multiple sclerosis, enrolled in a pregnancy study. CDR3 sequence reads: CASSLSPGGAYNEQFF. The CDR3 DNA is TGTGCCAGCAGCTTATCTCCGGGAGGGGCCTACAATGAGCAGTTCTTC.